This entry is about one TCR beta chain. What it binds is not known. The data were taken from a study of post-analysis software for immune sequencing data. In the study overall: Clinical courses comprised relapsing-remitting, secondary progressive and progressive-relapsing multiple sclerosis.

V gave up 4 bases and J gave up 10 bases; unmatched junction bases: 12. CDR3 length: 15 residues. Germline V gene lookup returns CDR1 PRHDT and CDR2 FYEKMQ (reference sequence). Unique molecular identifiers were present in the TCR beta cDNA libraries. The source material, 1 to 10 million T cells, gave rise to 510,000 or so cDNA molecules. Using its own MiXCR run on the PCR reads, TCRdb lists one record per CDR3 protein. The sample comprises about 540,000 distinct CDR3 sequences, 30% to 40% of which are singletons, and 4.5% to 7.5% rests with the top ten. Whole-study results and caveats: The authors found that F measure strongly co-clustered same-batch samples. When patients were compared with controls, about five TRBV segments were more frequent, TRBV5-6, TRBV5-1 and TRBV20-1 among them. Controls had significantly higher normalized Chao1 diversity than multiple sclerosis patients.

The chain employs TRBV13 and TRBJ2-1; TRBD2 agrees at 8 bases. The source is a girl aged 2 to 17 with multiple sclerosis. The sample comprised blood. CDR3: CASSYRERGSGEQFF. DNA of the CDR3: TGTGCCAGCAGCTATAGGGAGCGGGGGTCCGGAGAGCAGTTCTTC. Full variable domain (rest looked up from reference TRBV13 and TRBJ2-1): AAGVIQSPRHLIKEKRETATLKCYPIPRHDTVYWYQQGPGQDPQFLISFYEKMQSDKGSIPDRFSAQQFSDYHSELNMSSLELGDSALYFCASSYRERGSGEQFFGPGTRLTVL.